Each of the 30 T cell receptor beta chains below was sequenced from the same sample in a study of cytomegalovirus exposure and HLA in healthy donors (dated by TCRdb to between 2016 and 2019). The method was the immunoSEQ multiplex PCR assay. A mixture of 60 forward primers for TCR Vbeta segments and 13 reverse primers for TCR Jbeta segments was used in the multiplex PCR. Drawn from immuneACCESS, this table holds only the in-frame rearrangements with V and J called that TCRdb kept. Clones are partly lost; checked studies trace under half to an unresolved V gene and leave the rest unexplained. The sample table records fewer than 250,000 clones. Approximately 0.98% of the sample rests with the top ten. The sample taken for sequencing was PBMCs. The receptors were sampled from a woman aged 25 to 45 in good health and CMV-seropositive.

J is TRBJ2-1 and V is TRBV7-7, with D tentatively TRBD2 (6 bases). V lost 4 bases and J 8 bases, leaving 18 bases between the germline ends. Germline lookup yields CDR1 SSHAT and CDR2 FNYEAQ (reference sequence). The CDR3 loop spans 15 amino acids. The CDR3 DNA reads TGTGCCAGCAGCTCCCCCGAGACGGGAGTATATGAGCAGTTCTTC. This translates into CASSSPETGVYEQFF.

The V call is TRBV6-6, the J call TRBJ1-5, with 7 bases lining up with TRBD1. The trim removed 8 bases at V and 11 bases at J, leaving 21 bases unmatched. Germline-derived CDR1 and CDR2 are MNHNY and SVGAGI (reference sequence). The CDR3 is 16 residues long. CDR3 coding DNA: TGTGCCAGCCATATAAAAACAGGGGCCGGGATTGGGTCCCAGCATTTT. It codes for CASHIKTGAGIGSQHF.

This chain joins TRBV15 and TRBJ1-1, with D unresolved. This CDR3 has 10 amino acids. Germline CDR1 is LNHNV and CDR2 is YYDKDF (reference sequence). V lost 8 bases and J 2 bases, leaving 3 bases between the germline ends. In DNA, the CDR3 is TGTGCCACCGGCAACACTGAAGCTTTCTTT. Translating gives CATGNTEAFF.

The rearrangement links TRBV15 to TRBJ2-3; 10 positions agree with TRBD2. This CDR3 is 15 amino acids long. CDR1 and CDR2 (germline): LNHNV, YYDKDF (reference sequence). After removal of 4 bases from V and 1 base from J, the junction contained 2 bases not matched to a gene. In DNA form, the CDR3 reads TGTGCCACCAGCATAGGGACTAGCGGCACAGATACGCAGTATTTT. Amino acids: CATSIGTSGTDTQYF.

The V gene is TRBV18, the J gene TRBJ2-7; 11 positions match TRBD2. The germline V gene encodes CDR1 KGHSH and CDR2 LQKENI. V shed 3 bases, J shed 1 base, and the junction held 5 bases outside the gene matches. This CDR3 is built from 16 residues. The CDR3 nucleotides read TGTGCCAGCTCACCGAGTGGGACTAGCGGATCCTACGAGCAGTACTTC. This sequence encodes CASSPSGTSGSYEQYF.

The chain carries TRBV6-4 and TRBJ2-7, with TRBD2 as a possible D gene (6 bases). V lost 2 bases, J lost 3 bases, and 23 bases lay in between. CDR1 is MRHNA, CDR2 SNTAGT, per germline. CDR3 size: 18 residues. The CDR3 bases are TGTGCCAGCAGTGACCCCAGACCAGCGGGCCCACTTTTCTACGAGCAGTACTTC. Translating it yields CASSDPRPAGPLFYEQYF.

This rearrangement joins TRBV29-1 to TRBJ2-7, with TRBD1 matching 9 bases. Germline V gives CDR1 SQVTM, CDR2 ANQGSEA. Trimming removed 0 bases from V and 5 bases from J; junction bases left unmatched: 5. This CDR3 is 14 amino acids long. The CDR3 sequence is CSVEDPGQGHEQYF. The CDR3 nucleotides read TGCAGCGTTGAAGACCCGGGACAGGGCCACGAGCAGTACTTC.

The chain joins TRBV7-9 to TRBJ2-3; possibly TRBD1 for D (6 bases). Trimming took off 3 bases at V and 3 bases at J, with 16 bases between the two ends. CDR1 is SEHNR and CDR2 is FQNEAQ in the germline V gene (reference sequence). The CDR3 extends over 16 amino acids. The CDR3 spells CASSFTGAGVTDTQYF. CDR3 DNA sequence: TGTGCCAGCAGCTTCACTGGGGCAGGGGTGACAGATACGCAGTATTTT.

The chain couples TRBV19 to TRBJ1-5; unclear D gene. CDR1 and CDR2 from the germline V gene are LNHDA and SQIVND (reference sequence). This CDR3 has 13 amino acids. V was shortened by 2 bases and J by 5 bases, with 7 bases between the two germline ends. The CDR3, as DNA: TGTGCCAGTAGTATATGGCTTGATCAGCCCCAGCATTTT. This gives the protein CASSIWLDQPQHF.

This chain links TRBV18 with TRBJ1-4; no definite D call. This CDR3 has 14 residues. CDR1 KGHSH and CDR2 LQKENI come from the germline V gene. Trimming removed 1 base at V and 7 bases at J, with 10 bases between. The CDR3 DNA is TGTGCCAGCTCACCACGAGCGCCGGGTGAAAAACTGTTTTTT. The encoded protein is CASSPRAPGEKLFF.

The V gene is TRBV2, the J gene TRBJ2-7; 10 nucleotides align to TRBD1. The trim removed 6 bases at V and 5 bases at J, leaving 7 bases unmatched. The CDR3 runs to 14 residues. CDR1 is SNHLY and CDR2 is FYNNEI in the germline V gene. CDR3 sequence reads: CASSIGQGGDEQYF. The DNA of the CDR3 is TGTGCCAGCAGCATAGGACAGGGGGGGGACGAGCAGTACTTC.

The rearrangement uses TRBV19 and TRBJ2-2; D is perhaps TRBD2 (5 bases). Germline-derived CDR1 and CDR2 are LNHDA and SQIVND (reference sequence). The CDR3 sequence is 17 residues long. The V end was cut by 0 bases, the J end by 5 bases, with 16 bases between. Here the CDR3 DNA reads TGTGCCAGTAGTATAGATATCAGAGTAGCGTGGACCGGGGAGCTGTTTTTT. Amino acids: CASSIDIRVAWTGELFF.

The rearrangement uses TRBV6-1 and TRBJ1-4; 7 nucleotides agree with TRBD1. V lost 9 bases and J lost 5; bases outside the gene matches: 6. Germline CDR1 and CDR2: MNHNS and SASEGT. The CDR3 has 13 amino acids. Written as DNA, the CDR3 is TGTGCCAGTACCGGGACAGTGAATGAAAAACTGTTTTTT. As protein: CASTGTVNEKLFF.

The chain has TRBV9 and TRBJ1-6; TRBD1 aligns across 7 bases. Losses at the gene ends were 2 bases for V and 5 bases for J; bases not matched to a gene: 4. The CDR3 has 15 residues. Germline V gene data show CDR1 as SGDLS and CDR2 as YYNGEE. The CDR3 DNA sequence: TGTGCCAGCAGCGTTACAGGGGCTGATAATTCACCCCTCCACTTT. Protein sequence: CASSVTGADNSPLHF.

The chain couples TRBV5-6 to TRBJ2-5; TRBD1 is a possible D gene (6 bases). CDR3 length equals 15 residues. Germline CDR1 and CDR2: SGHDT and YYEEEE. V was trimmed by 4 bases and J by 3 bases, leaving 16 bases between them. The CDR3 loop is CASSPPLRGKETQYF. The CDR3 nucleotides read TGTGCCAGCAGCCCGCCCTTGAGGGGGAAAGAGACCCAGTACTTC.

The CDR3 protein is CASTEQGVQETQYF. CDR3 bases: TGTGCCAGCACCGAACAGGGGGTTCAAGAGACCCAGTACTTC. This chain links TRBV2 with TRBJ2-5; 8 bases map to TRBD1. V shed 7 bases and J 2 bases; nucleotides not matched to a gene: 6. Germline CDR1 SNHLY, CDR2 FYNNEI. This CDR3 contains 14 residues.

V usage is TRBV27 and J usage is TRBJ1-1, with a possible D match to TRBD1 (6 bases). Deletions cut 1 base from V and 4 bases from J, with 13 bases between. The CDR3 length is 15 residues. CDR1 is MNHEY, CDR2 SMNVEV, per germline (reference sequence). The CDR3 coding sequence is TGTGCCAGCAGTTTATTGTGGGGGCTGGGCACTGAAGCTTTCTTT. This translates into CASSLLWGLGTEAFF.

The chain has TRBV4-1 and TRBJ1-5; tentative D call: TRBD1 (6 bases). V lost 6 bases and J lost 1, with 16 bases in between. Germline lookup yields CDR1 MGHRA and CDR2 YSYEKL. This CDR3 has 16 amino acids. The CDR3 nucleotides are TGCGCCAGCAGGCAGGCGGCAGGGGCGAGCAATCAGCCCCAGCATTTT. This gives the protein CASRQAAGASNQPQHF.

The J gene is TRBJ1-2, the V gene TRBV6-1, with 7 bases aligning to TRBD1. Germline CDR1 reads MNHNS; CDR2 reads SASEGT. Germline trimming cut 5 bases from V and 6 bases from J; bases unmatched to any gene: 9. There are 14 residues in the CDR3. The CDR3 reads CASSSTRDRDGYTF. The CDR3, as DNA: TGTGCCAGCAGTAGCACCCGCGACAGGGATGGCTACACCTTC.

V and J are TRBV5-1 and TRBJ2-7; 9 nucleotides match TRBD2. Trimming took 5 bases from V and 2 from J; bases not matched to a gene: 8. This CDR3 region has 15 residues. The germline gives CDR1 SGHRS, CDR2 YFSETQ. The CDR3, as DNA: TGCGCCAGCAGTGTTGCGGGAGGGCCTACCTACGAGCAGTACTTC. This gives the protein CASSVAGGPTYEQYF. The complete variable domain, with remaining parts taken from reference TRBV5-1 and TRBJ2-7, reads KAGVTQTPRYLIKTRGQQVTLSCSPISGHRSVSWYQQTPGQGLQFLFEYFSETQRNKGNFPGRFSGRQFSNSRSEMNVSTLELGDSALYLCASSVAGGPTYEQYFGPGTRLTVT.

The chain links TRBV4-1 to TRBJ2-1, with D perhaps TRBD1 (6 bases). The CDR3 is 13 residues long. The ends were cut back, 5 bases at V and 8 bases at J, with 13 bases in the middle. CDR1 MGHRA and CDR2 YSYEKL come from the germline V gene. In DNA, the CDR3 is TGCGCCAGCAGCTCGGGCAGGGGCCATGAGCAGTTCTTC. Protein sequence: CASSSGRGHEQFF.

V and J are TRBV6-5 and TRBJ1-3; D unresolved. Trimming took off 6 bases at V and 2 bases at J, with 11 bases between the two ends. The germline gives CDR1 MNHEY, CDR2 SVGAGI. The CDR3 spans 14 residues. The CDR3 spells CASRPPVTGNTIYF. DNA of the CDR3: TGTGCCAGCAGACCCCCGGTGACTGGAAACACCATATATTTT.

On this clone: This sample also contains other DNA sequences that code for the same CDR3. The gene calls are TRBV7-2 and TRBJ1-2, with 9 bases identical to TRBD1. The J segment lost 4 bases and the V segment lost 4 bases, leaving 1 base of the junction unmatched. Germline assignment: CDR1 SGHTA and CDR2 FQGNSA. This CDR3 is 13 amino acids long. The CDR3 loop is CASSSGQGYGYTF. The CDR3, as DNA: TGTGCCAGCAGCTCGGGACAGGGCTATGGCTACACCTTC.

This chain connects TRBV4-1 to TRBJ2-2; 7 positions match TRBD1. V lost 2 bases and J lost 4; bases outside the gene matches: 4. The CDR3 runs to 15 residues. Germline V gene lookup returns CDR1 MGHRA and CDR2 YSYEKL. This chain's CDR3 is CASSQLGTATGELFF. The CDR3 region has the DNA TGCGCCAGCAGCCAACTTGGGACAGCCACCGGGGAGCTGTTTTTT.

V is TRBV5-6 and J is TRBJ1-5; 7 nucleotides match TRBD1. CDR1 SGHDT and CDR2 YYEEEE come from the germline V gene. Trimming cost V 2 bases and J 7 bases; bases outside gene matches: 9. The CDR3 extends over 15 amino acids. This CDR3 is CASSFQDRIGQPQHF. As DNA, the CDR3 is TGTGCCAGCAGCTTTCAGGACAGGATTGGACAGCCCCAGCATTTT.

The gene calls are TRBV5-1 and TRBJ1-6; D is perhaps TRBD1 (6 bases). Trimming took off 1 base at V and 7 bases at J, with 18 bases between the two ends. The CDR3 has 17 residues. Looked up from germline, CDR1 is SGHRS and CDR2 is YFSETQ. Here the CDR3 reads CASSLWGGGGSNSPLHF. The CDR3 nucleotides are TGCGCCAGCAGCTTGTGGGGGGGCGGGGGAAGCAATTCACCCCTCCACTTT.

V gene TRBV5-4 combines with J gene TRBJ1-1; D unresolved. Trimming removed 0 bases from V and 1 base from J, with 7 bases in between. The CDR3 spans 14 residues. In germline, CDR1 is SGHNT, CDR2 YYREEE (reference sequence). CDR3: CASSLGGQNTEAFF. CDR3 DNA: TGTGCCAGCAGCTTGGGTGGGCAGAACACTGAAGCTTTCTTT.

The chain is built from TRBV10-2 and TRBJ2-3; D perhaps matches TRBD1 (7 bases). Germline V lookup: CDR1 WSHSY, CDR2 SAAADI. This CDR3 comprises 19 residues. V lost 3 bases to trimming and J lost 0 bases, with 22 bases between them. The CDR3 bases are TGCGCCAGCAGTGATCCCTCCGGGACAGCAGGGACTAGCACAGATACGCAGTATTTT. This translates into CASSDPSGTAGTSTDTQYF.

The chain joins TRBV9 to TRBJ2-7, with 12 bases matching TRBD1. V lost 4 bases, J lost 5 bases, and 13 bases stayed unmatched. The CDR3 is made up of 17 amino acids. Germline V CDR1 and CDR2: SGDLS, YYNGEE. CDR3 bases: TGTGCCAGCAGCTTGAGTAGCCGGGACAGGGGGCTGCACGAGCAGTACTTC. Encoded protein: CASSLSSRDRGLHEQYF.

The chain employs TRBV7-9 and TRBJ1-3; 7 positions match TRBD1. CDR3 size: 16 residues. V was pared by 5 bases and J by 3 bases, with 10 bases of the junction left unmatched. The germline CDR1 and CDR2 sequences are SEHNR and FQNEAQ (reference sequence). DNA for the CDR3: TGTGCCAGCAGCGCCGAGACAGGGACAGTTGGAAACACCATATATTTT. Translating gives CASSAETGTVGNTIYF.